This TCR beta chain was recovered during a study of OX40 agonist ivuxolimab in advanced cancers. Sequenced by immunoSEQ multiplex PCR; TCRdb stores in-frame clones only, minus some. The data show 25,000 to 30,000 clones, around 83% seen once. Study-wide findings and caveats: With doses of 0.1 to 3.0 mg/kg, CD4+ and CD8+ blood T cells had undergone clonal expansion by week 6. Clonal expansion in partial responders at 0.1-3.0 mg/kg ranked among the lowest.

Germline assignment: CDR1 MNHEY and CDR2 SVGAGI. CDR3 size: 15 residues. After removal of 6 bases from V and 7 bases from J, the junction contained 10 bases not matched to a gene. Remarks on this clone: Its antigen is currently unknown.

The chain has TRBV6-5 and TRBJ1-5, with 9 bases fitting TRBD1. This receptor was taken from an adult with an advanced solid tumor such as melanoma, head and neck, liver or kidney cancer. The sequencing used CD4+ or CD8+ T cells sorted from blood, collected in a trial of the OX40 agonist ivuxolimab. The CDR3 spells CASSNPGTGLQPQHF. CDR3 coding DNA: TGTGCCAGCAGCAACCCCGGGACAGGGCTGCAGCCCCAGCATTTT.